This TCR beta chain was found in a study of cytomegalovirus exposure and HLA in healthy donors. With 0 bases removed from V and 12 bases from J, the gap between germline ends came to 13 bases. CDR3 length: 13 amino acids. The germline CDR1 and CDR2 sequences are SGHDT and YYEEEE. Notes on this clone: The target antigen is unknown.

Study findings and constraints: The study flagged about 150 TCR beta chains as cytomegalovirus-associated.

Amplification used 60 Vbeta primers and 13 Jbeta primers. The protocol was immunoSEQ multiplex PCR, while the TCRdb copy is restricted to in-frame clones and leaves out a portion. The sample holds 210,000 or so clones, 75% to 80% seen once. Sequencing was done on a sample of PBMCs. The clonotype comes from a woman aged 25 to 39 in good health and CMV-seropositive. The J gene is TRBJ2-1, the V gene TRBV5-6; D possibly corresponds to TRBD2 (6 bases). CDR3 nucleotide sequence: TGTGCCAGCAGCTTGGAGGAGGGTTTGAGGCAGTTCTTC. As protein: CASSLEEGLRQFF.